This TCR beta chain derives from a study of CDR3 diversity in severe acne. TCRdb independently ran MiXCR on the PCR reads; one entry per CDR3 protein. The sample records 100,000 or so distinct CDR3 sequences, roughly half being singletons. The CDR3 has 12 residues. The V end was cut by 0 bases, the J end by 8 bases, with 4 bases between. Germline CDR1 and CDR2: MDHEN and SYDVKM. This clonotype was seen a handful of times. The sample taken for sequencing was blood. This chain uses TRBV28 with TRBJ2-2; D is uncertain. This clonotype originated in a male donor with acne. The CDR3 reads CASSLWVGELFF. CDR3 nucleotide sequence: TGTGCCAGCAGTTTATGGGTAGGGGAGCTGTTTTTT. Using reference TRBV28 and TRBJ2-2 for the parts outside the CDR3, the full variable domain is DVKVTQSSRYLVKRTGEKVFLECVQDMDHENMFWYRQDPGLGLRLIYFSYDVKMKEKGDIPEGYSVSREKKERFSLILESASTNQTSMYLCASSLWVGELFFGEGSRLTVL.